A selection of T cell receptor beta chains follows, all from one sample in a study of shared clonotypes between healthy human individuals. Assay used: immunoSEQ multiplex PCR; TCRdb lists only in-frame clones, some missing. The profile shows about 2,500,000 clones, 90% to 95% of them singletons. The sequenced sample consisted of naive CD4+ T cells sorted from blood. These receptors came from a man younger than 35 in good health. Both conserved end residues are part of each CDR3.

j_call v_call cdr3_aa
TRBJ2-7 TRBV19 CASSITGTGNHEQYF
TRBJ2-5 TRBV5-6 CASSLAEGVRETQYF
TRBJ2-3 TRBV5-1 CASSLGATYRVDTQYF
TRBJ2-3 TRBV7-2 CASSLAAKTDTQYF
TRBJ2-1 TRBV9 CASSVGLASGGNSYNEQFF
TRBJ1-1 TRBV15 CATSSGLIGKAFF
TRBJ1-1 TRBV6-5 CASSTPGRRAEAFF
TRBJ2-1 TRBV28 CASSRTPGSLNNEQFF
TRBJ1-1 TRBV2 CATRGQVNTEAFF
TRBJ2-6 TRBV25-1 CASRDDRSGANVLTF
TRBJ2-1 TRBV4-3 CASSQEPSGTGYNEQFF
TRBJ2-1 TRBV29-1 CSAERPPDEQFF
TRBJ1-2 TRBV5-1 CASSLVAGHNYGYTF
TRBJ2-3 TRBV6-5 CASSSSGSKNTQYF
TRBJ2-7 TRBV18 CASSHGQLYSYEQYF
TRBJ2-7 TRBV5-1 CASSAGTGTYEQYF
TRBJ1-2 TRBV29-1 CSVAGGDDYGYTF
TRBJ2-1 TRBV5-1 CASSLGGYNEQFF
TRBJ2-7 TRBV5-1 CASSLGLAGFYEQYF
TRBJ1-4 TRBV10-1 CASAGGGQGATNEKLFF
TRBJ2-6 TRBV29-1 CSAYGANVLTF
TRBJ2-1 TRBV7-9 CATEGGSSYNEQFF
TRBJ2-2 TRBV18 CASSPPTRTGELFF
TRBJ1-5 TRBV5-1 CASSLKGGDGNQPQHF
TRBJ1-1 TRBV29-1 CSVEGRVDTEAFF
TRBJ2-5 TRBV1 CTSFGTDLEQETQYF
TRBJ1-6 TRBV6-5 CASSPGQGDSPLHF
TRBJ1-4 TRBV6-5 CASSYGGSEKLFF
TRBJ2-3 TRBV6-1 CASSDLFWGTDTQYF
TRBJ2-7 TRBV19 CASSTLTDSYEQYF
TRBJ1-6 TRBV19 CASSAQGTQGSPLHF
TRBJ2-7 TRBV30 CAWSVPLRSYEQYF
TRBJ2-2 TRBV9 CASSFRQGSRAGELFF
TRBJ2-2 TRBV4-1 CASSQDDPGGRELFF
TRBJ1-6 TRBV5-4 CASRDGNYNSPLHF
TRBJ1-2 TRBV28 CASSRGLYGYTF